Listed below are T cell receptor beta chains from one sample, sequenced in a study of T cells after yellow fever vaccination. In TCRdb, the 5' RACE reads were re-called with MiXCR into one record per CDR3 protein. The sample consists of around 590,000 distinct CDR3 sequences, 9% to 15% of them appearing once. The material sequenced was PBMCs, taken on the day of the yellow fever booster vaccination. The receptors originated from a man aged 25-40 years who received the YFV17D yellow fever vaccine. Both conserved end residues are part of each CDR3. The D gene is left open where the match is weak. Size is stated for part of the rows, as once, few or many counts, or as a class when the clone is expanded.

D: TRBD1
V: TRBV11-2
J: TRBJ1-1
size: few
DNA: TGTGCCAGCAGCTTAAGAGCCTTGACAGGGGCTAAGAACACTGAAGCTTTCTTT
CDR3: CASSLRALTGAKNTEAFF

D: TRBD1
V: TRBV20-1
J: TRBJ2-7
size: many
DNA: TGCAGTGCTAAGGGGGCCGCCTACGAGCAGTACTTC
CDR3: CSAKGAAYEQYF

D: .
V: TRBV12-3/TRBV12-4
J: TRBJ1-1
size: .
DNA: TGTGCCAGCACGGGGACTAGGAACACTGAAGCTTTCTTT
CDR3: CASTGTRNTEAFF

D: .
V: TRBV7-9
J: TRBJ2-7
size: few
DNA: TGTGCCAGCAGCAGTGGACGGTACTACGAGCAGTACTTC
CDR3: CASSSGRYYEQYF

D: .
V: TRBV12-3/TRBV12-4
J: TRBJ2-3
size: few
DNA: TGTGCCAGCATGTGGAGCACAGATACGCAGTATTTT
CDR3: CASMWSTDTQYF

D: .
V: TRBV20-1
J: TRBJ2-1
size: .
DNA: TGCAGTGCCGGTGGTTCGTTCTACAATGAGCAGTTCTTC
CDR3: CSAGGSFYNEQFF

D: .
V: TRBV23-1
J: TRBJ2-7
size: few
DNA: TGCGCCAGCAGAAGGGAGCAGTACTTC
CDR3: CASRREQYF

D: .
V: TRBV20-1
J: TRBJ2-1
size: once
DNA: TGCAGTGCTAGGTCCTCCGGGGGCCTAAGTGAGCAGTTCTTC
CDR3: CSARSSGGLSEQFF

D: .
V: TRBV6-6
J: TRBJ2-7
size: .
DNA: TGTGCCAGCGGGCTACCGTACGAGCAGTACTTC
CDR3: CASGLPYEQYF

D: .
V: TRBV7-2
J: TRBJ2-3
size: .
DNA: TGTGCCAGCAGCTTGACTCCTCTCGATACGCAGTATTTT
CDR3: CASSLTPLDTQYF

D: .
V: TRBV29-1
J: TRBJ2-5
size: .
DNA: TGCAGCGCACGTCCCCAGAGCAGAGAGACCCAGTACTTC
CDR3: CSARPQSRETQYF

D: TRBD1
V: TRBV5-1
J: TRBJ1-2
size: few
DNA: TGCGCCAGCAGCTCTCCGGGACAGGTCGTGCATGGCTACACCTTC
CDR3: CASSSPGQVVHGYTF

D: .
V: TRBV12-3/TRBV12-4
J: TRBJ2-2
size: .
DNA: TGTGCCAGCAGTTTTTTCCGGGTGGCCGGGGAGCTGTTTTTT
CDR3: CASSFFRVAGELFF

D: .
V: TRBV20-1
J: TRBJ2-1
size: .
DNA: TGCAGTGCTAGAGATCACGGGGTGTTGGGCAATGAGCAGTTCTTC
CDR3: CSARDHGVLGNEQFF

D: TRBD2
V: TRBV7-2
J: TRBJ2-7
size: .
DNA: TGTGCCAGCAGCCTCTCTTGGGGCGGGAGGTCCTACGAGCAGTACTTC
CDR3: CASSLSWGGRSYEQYF

D: .
V: TRBV3-1
J: TRBJ2-1
size: few
DNA: TGTGCCAGCAGCCAGCCGGGACATGTAAATGAGCAGTTCTTC
CDR3: CASSQPGHVNEQFF

D: .
V: TRBV7-2
J: TRBJ2-3
size: .
DNA: TGTGCCAGCAGCCCTATTGTCACAGATACGCAGTATTTT
CDR3: CASSPIVTDTQYF

D: .
V: TRBV7-9
J: TRBJ1-1
size: few
DNA: TGTGCCAGCAGCTCTCACAACACTGAAGCTTTCTTT
CDR3: CASSSHNTEAFF

D: .
V: TRBV6-1
J: TRBJ2-7
size: .
DNA: TGTGCCTGCCACAGGGGAGGAAACGAGCAGTACTTC
CDR3: CACHRGGNEQYF

D: .
V: TRBV5-8
J: TRBJ1-3
size: few
DNA: TGTGCCAGCAGTCCGCGGGGGACGTACTCTGGAAACACCATATATTTT
CDR3: CASSPRGTYSGNTIYF

D: TRBD1
V: TRBV7-2
J: TRBJ2-1
size: few
DNA: TGTGCCAGCAGCCGACCGGGACAGGGGCAGTTCTTC
CDR3: CASSRPGQGQFF

D: TRBD1
V: TRBV9
J: TRBJ2-1
size: many
DNA: TGTGCCAGCAGACCTCCTGGGACAGGCGACAATGAGCAGTTCTTC
CDR3: CASRPPGTGDNEQFF

D: .
V: TRBV11-1
J: TRBJ2-3
size: .
DNA: TGTGCCAGCAGCGCACCATTAGGGCGTTCTAGGGCGCCAGATACGCAGTATTTT
CDR3: CASSAPLGRSRAPDTQYF

D: .
V: TRBV15
J: TRBJ2-5
size: many
DNA: TGTGCCACCAGCAGAGATCCACACTCCGCAGAGACCCAGTACTTC
CDR3: CATSRDPHSAETQYF

D: TRBD2
V: TRBV20-1
J: TRBJ2-7
size: .
DNA: TGCAGTGCTAGAGACATTAGCGGGAGCGAGCAGTACTTC
CDR3: CSARDISGSEQYF

D: TRBD1
V: TRBV6-4
J: TRBJ2-2
size: .
DNA: TGTGCCAGCAGCTTCGGGACAGGGGGCGGCGGGGAGCTGTTTTTT
CDR3: CASSFGTGGGGELFF

D: .
V: TRBV20-1
J: TRBJ2-5
size: .
DNA: TGCAGTGCGCCCCCGGGCCACCCCGGGGAGACCCAGTACTTC
CDR3: CSAPPGHPGETQYF

D: .
V: TRBV5-1
J: TRBJ2-1
size: few
DNA: TGCGCCAGCAGCTTGGGGCCTACCGGGGGAAACTACAATGAGCAGTTCTTC
CDR3: CASSLGPTGGNYNEQFF